This TCR beta chain originates from a study of shared clonotypes between healthy human individuals. Broader study findings: In several donors, around 5% of naive CD4 clonotypes appeared in common. Generation probability values for non-shared clonotypes were lower than those for clonotypes shared by all four donors.

It was CD45RO-negative cells, positively selected for CCR7, that made up naive CD8 cells, with terminally differentiated effector memory CD45RA+ cells excluded. Concerning this clone: Its antigen is unknown.

The protocol was immunoSEQ multiplex PCR, while the TCRdb copy is restricted to in-frame clones and leaves out a portion. The sample records about 680,000 clones, around 92% being singletons. The germline V gene has CDR1 SGHRS and CDR2 YFSETQ. Trimming took off 3 bases at V and 4 bases at J, with 17 bases between the two ends. CDR3 length equals 15 residues. V usage is TRBV5-1 and J usage is TRBJ2-7; D not certain. This clonotype was obtained from a man in his thirties or forties in good health. The sequenced sample was naive CD8+ T cells sorted from blood. CDR3 region: CASSSTGSSYYEQYF. For the CDR3, the DNA is TGCGCCAGCAGCTCCACCGGGTCATCCTATTACGAGCAGTACTTC.